The clone carrying this T cell receptor beta chain was seen more than once but under ten times. The antigen is not known. Treatment meaning: roughly 10-day PBMC culture with coronavirus spike peptide pools or control peptides (ViraFEST assay). Per well, a few million PBMCs were cultured in the presence of about 9.2 IU/ml IL-2 and around 10 ug/ml peptide pools. Sequencing of cultured CD4+ T cell DNA used the Oncomine TCR Beta short-read assay. TCRdb processed the PCR reads anew with MiXCR; each CDR3 protein has one entry. Among over 8,000 distinct CDR3 sequences listed, nearly 25% were seen once. The CDR3 loop spans 16 amino acids. V was clipped by 1 base and J by 1 base, with 14 bases between them. In germline, CDR1 is SGHRS, CDR2 YFSETQ. The sample is drawn from a study of vaccination and CD4 T cells after COVID-19. Study in general: Post-vaccination samples were procured at a median of approximately 72 days following dose two (range 14 to 241).

The specimen comprised CD4+ T cells from blood, cultured in vitro, sampled before SARS-CoV-2 vaccination. This sequence joins TRBV5-1 and TRBJ1-1; D is perhaps TRBD1 (5 bases). The TCR originated in a human donor who received a COVID-19 vaccine. CDR3 protein: CASSLTWGLANTEAFF. The CDR3 DNA reads as TGCGCCAGCAGCTTGACCTGGGGCCTAGCGAACACTGAAGCTTTCTTT.